The 15 T cell receptor beta chains presented below share a single source sample, sequenced in a study of identical twins. Each CDR3 protein gets one entry after TCRdb re-called the 5' RACE reads with MiXCR. In the table there are about 190,000 distinct CDR3 sequences, 15% to 20% of which are singletons. This sample was also put to use in a study of T cells expressing NK-cell markers.

Sequenced input: CD8+ T cells sorted from blood. Receptors originate from a woman aged 18 to 35 in good health.

The chain uses TRBV6-1 and TRBJ1-2; 7 nucleotides match TRBD1. Unmatched junction bases numbered 9, after V lost 3 bases and J lost 8 bases. Germline values: CDR1 MNHNS, CDR2 SASEGT. This CDR3 has 14 amino acids. The CDR3 DNA is TGTGCCAGCAGTGAGTGGGGACAGACCTTGGGCTACACCTTC. This encodes CASSEWGQTLGYTF.

This clonotype was counted a few times. The V gene is TRBV10-2, the J gene TRBJ2-1; 12 bases agree with TRBD2. Germline values: CDR1 WSHSY, CDR2 SAAADI. This CDR3 comprises 15 residues. With V trimmed by 1 base and J by 9 bases, 4 bases remained unmatched. The CDR3 DNA reads TGCGCCAGCAGTGAGTGGACTAGCGGGACCGTTGAGCAGTTCTTC. Protein: CASSEWTSGTVEQFF.

This clonotype was seen only a few times. The chain recombines TRBV10-3 with TRBJ2-3; TRBD1 or TRBD2 may be the D gene (5 bases each). Germline CDR1 ENHRY, CDR2 SYGVKD. The V and J ends lost 3 bases and 0 bases respectively, with 10 bases between them. This CDR3 has 15 residues. CDR3 in amino acids: CAISDGTASTDTQYF. In DNA form, the CDR3 reads TGTGCCATCAGTGATGGGACGGCCAGCACAGATACGCAGTATTTT.

The J gene is TRBJ1-1, the V gene TRBV7-3; tentative D call: TRBD1 (5 bases). Trimming stripped 5 bases from V and 10 bases from J, with 14 bases between. Germline CDR1 and CDR2: SGHTA and FQGTGA. CDR3 length: 12 amino acids. Written as DNA, the CDR3 is TGTGCCAGCAGCCCAGGTCGGGGGACAGCTTTCTTT. Translating it yields CASSPGRGTAFF.

This chain connects TRBV27 to TRBJ2-7; 10 nucleotides line up with TRBD2. CDR1 is MNHEY, CDR2 SMNVEV, per germline (reference sequence). V was clipped by 3 bases and J by 3 bases; unmatched bases: 5. This CDR3 is 15 amino acids long. CDR3 DNA: TGTGCCAGCAGTTTCGCGGCTAGCGGGAGCTACGAGCAGTACTTC. The encoded protein is CASSFAASGSYEQYF.

This clonotype was detected only a few times. This rearrangement joins TRBV2 to TRBJ2-7; D not resolved. The CDR3 is 12 amino acids. Germline V gene sequence: CDR1 SNHLY, CDR2 FYNNEI. Trimming stripped 6 bases from V and 3 bases from J, with 9 bases between. The CDR3, as DNA: TGTGCCAGCAGAGGACGGTACTACGAGCAGTACTTC. Its translation is CASRGRYYEQYF.

V usage is TRBV6-1 and J usage is TRBJ2-1; either TRBD1 or TRBD2 may supply D (5 bases each). This CDR3 contains 14 residues. V was trimmed by 7 bases and J by 5 bases, leaving 15 bases between them. CDR1 and CDR2 (germline): MNHNS, SASEGT. The DNA of the CDR3 is TGTGCCAGCACCCAAGGGGACCCTAACAATGAGCAGTTCTTC. Translated: CASTQGDPNNEQFF.

There are a few counts of this clonotype. The V call is TRBV27, the J call TRBJ2-3, with TRBD2 matching 8 bases. Germline CDR1 MNHEY, CDR2 SMNVEV (reference sequence). V trimming: 3 bases; J trimming: 2 bases; junction bases outside the gene matches: 7. This CDR3 region has 16 residues. The CDR3 region has the DNA TGTGCCAGCAGTTTGGAAGCGGGGGACCTCACAGATACGCAGTATTTT. The encoded protein is CASSLEAGDLTDTQYF.

The genes are TRBV15 and TRBJ2-7; D might be TRBD2 (7 bases). Trimming took off 8 bases at V and 3 bases at J, with 14 bases between the two ends. This CDR3 spans 13 amino acids. CDR1 LNHNV and CDR2 YYDKDF come from the germline V gene (reference sequence). The DNA of the CDR3 is TGTGCCACCCGAGGGAGGGGGAACTACGAGCAGTACTTC. Translation gives CATRGRGNYEQYF.

The chain has TRBV7-8 and TRBJ2-3, with TRBD2 matching 14 bases. V lost 0 bases and J lost 1; bases outside the gene matches: 6. The V gene's germline CDR1 is SGHVS and CDR2 FQNEAQ. This CDR3 has 19 residues. The CDR3 region has the DNA TGTGCCAGCAGCTTAGCAAGGACTAGCGGGGGGCGTCGCACAGATACGCAGTATTTT. Translating gives CASSLARTSGGRRTDTQYF.

This clonotype was observed a few times. This chain connects TRBV2 to TRBJ2-7; the D is unclear. V lost 4 bases and J 0 bases, leaving 4 bases between the germline ends. The CDR3 runs 12 residues. CDR1 and CDR2 (germline): SNHLY, FYNNEI. The DNA for the CDR3 is TGTGCCAGCAGTGCCCCCTCCTACGAGCAGTACTTC. Its translation is CASSAPSYEQYF.

This clonotype was found a few times. The V and J genes are TRBV7-9 and TRBJ2-1; the D gene is possibly TRBD2 (5 bases). Germline CDR1 SEHNR, CDR2 FQNEAQ (reference sequence). This CDR3 spans 14 amino acids. Trimming pared 5 bases from V and 10 bases from J, leaving 18 bases between. CDR3 DNA: TGTGCCAGCAGCCCGACGGACGCGGGTAGAGAGCAGTTCTTC. It specifies CASSPTDAGREQFF.

This clonotype has only a few counts. The chain recombines TRBV20-1 with TRBJ2-7; D may match TRBD1 or TRBD2 (5 bases each). Germline assignment: CDR1 DFQATT and CDR2 SNEGSKA (reference sequence). The CDR3 contains 12 residues. The chain's CDR3 is CSSGTGGYEQYF. CDR3 bases: TGCTCGTCCGGGACGGGCGGCTACGAGCAGTACTTC.

The CDR3 region has the DNA TGTGCCAGCACCGCTCAGGTCCTGGGGTCCTACAATGAGCAGTTCTTC. Protein sequence: CASTAQVLGSYNEQFF. The genes are TRBV7-2 and TRBJ2-1; no reliable D call. V was pared by 7 bases and J by 1 base, with 17 bases between. The CDR3 contains 16 residues. Germline V lookup: CDR1 SGHTA, CDR2 FQGNSA.

This clonotype occurred a few times. The V and J genes are TRBV4-1 and TRBJ1-1; the match to TRBD1 covers 9 bases. J lost 8 bases, V lost 4 bases, and 5 bases had no gene match. Germline values: CDR1 MGHRA, CDR2 YSYEKL. CDR3 length: 13 residues. The CDR3 loop reads CASSRSGQGEAFF. The CDR3 DNA sequence: TGCGCCAGCAGCCGCTCTGGACAGGGGGAAGCTTTCTTT.